The rows below give T cell receptor beta chains drawn from one sample of a study of T cells after yellow fever vaccination. One entry per CDR3 protein results from TCRdb running MiXCR on the 5' RACE reads. The data show roughly 120,000 distinct CDR3 sequences, about 7.8% seen once. Specimen: CD4+ T cells sorted from PBMCs, collected 35 to 50 days after the first yellow fever vaccination. All receptors derive from a man between 18 and 29 years old who received the YFV17D yellow fever vaccine. The CDR3 runs from the conserved cysteine through the conserved F or W.

>TRBV5-1|16|TRBJ2-7
CASSSSPTERFYEQYF
>TRBV11-2|14|TRBJ1-2
CASSLEDSYYGYTF
>TRBV5-6|14|TRBJ1-5
CASSGGPGDQPQHF
>TRBV7-3|15|TRBJ2-2
CASSFNSGNTGELFF
>TRBV24-1|14|TRBJ2-3
CATRDRGQADTQYF
>TRBV12-3/TRBV12-4|13|TRBJ2-5
CASTRDRAETQYF
>TRBV5-1|14|TRBJ1-3
CASSQGASGNTIYF
>TRBV6-5|15|TRBJ2-2
CASTPPGAYTGELFF
>TRBV19|15|TRBJ2-3
CASSILGGATDTQYF
>TRBV6-1|16|TRBJ2-7
CASRPPRTGVPYEQYF
>TRBV4-1|16|TRBJ2-1
CASSQRGASSYNEQFF
>TRBV7-6|16|TRBJ2-3
CASSPGARGGTDTQYF
>TRBV7-2|16|TRBJ2-3
CASSKIGGLAGDPQYF
>TRBV20-1|15|TRBJ2-3
CSANSMTGGTDTQYF
>TRBV5-1|12|TRBJ2-7
CASSLEGSEQYF